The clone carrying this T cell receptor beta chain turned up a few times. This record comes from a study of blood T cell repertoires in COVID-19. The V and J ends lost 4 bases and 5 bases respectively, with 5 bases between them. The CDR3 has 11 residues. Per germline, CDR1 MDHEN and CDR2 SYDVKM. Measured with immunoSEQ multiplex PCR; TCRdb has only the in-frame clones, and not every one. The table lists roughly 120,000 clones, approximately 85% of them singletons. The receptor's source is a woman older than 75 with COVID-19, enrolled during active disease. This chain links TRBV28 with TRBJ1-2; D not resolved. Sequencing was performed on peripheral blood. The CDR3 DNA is TGTGCCAGCAGTTCAGGTTATGGCTACACCTTC. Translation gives CASSSGYGYTF.